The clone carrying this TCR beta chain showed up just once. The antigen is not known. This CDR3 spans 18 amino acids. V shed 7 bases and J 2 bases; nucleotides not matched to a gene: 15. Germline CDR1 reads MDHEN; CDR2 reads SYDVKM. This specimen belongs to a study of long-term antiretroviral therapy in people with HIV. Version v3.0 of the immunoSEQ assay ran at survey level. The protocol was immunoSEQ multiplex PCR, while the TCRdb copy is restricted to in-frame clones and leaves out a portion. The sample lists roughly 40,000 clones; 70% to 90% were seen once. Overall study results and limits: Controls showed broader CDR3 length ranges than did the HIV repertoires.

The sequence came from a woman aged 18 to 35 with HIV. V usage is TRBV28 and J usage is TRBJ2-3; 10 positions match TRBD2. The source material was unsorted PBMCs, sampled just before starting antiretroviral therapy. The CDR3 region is CASNPRTSGGGFTDTQYF. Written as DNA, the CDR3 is TGTGCCAGCAACCCTCGGACTAGCGGTGGGGGGTTCACAGATACGCAGTATTTT.